This T cell receptor (beta chain) was captured by sequencing in a study of OX40 agonist ivuxolimab in advanced cancers. The overall study: Ivuxolimab doses were 0.01, 0.1, 0.3, 1.5, 3 or 10 mg/kg every 2 weeks.

Only in-frame clones appear in the TCRdb table, and some are missing; sequencing was by immunoSEQ multiplex PCR. Of under 150,000 clones listed, around nine tenths are singletons. The CDR3 consists of 14 residues. The germline V gene encodes CDR1 MDHEN and CDR2 SYDVKM. The J segment lost 6 bases and the V segment lost 5 bases, leaving 6 bases of the junction unmatched. This clonotype was obtained from an adult with an advanced solid tumor such as melanoma, head and neck, liver or kidney cancer. Sequencing was performed on CD4+ or CD8+ T cells sorted from blood, taken in a trial of the OX40 agonist ivuxolimab. This chain links TRBV28 with TRBJ1-5; 8 positions match TRBD1. The CDR3 region is CASSNSGGGQPQHF. The CDR3 region has the DNA TGTGCCAGCAGTAACTCAGGGGGCGGTCAGCCCCAGCATTTT.